The clone carrying this T cell receptor (beta chain) was observed at least ten times. A second roughly 7 to 11 cycle PCR used barcoded and J-beta primers. TCRdb processed the 5' RACE reads anew with MiXCR; each CDR3 protein has one entry. The top ten hold approximately 15% of the sample, which has around 870,000 distinct CDR3 sequences, 29% seen once. This entry comes from a study of blood T cells in healthy people across ages. V was clipped by 6 bases and J by 4 bases, with 13 bases between them. The V gene's germline CDR1 is MNHEY and CDR2 SMNVEV (reference sequence). This CDR3 spans 14 amino acids.

This sequence joins TRBV27 and TRBJ2-1; no clear D. The TCR comes from a woman over 75 in good health. What was sequenced was blood. CDR3 nucleotide sequence: TGTGCCAGCAGCTCTAGAGGTACTTACAATGAGCAGTTCTTC. As protein: CASSSRGTYNEQFF.